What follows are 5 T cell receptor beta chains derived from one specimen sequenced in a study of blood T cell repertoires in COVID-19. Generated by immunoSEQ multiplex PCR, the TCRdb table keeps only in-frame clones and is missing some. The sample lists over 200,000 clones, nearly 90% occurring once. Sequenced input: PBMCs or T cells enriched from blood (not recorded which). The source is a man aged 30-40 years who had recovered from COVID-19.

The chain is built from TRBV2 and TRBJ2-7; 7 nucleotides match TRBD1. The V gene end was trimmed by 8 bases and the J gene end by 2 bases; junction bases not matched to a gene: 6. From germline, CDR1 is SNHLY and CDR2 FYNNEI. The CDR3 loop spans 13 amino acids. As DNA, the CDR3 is TGTGCCAGCGCCCAGGACAGGACCTACGAGCAGTACTTC. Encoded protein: CASAQDRTYEQYF.

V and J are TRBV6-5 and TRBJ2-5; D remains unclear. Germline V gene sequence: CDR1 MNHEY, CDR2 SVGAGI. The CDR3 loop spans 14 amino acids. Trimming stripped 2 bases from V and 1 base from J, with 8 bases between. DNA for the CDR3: TGTGCCAGCAGTTACCATGGCAGCCAAGAGACCCAGTACTTC. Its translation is CASSYHGSQETQYF.

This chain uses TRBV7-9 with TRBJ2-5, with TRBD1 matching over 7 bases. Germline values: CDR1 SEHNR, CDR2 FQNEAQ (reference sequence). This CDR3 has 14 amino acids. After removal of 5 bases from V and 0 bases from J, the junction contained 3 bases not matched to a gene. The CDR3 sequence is CASSTGQHQETQYF. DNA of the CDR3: TGTGCCAGCAGCACGGGACAGCACCAAGAGACCCAGTACTTC.

The CDR3 bases are TGTGCCAGTTGGGACAGAGCCTCTGGAAACACCATATATTTT. Translating gives CASWDRASGNTIYF. The chain combines TRBV19 with TRBJ1-3; 7 positions match TRBD1. The CDR3 contains 14 residues. With V trimmed by 8 bases and J by 0 bases, 4 bases remained unmatched. The germline V gene has CDR1 LNHDA and CDR2 SQIVND (reference sequence).

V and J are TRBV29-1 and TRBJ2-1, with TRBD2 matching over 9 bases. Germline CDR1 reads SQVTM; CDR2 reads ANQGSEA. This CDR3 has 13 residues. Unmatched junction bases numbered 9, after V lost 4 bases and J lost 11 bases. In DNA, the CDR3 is TGCAGCGTTGTGCAGCGGGAGGCACACAAGCAGTTCTTC. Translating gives CSVVQREAHKQFF.